A selection of T cell receptor beta chains follows, all from one sample in a study of regulatory T cells in long-lasting Graves disease. TCRdb reprocessed the multiplex PCR reads with MiXCR, giving one entry per CDR3 protein. This table has a few hundred thousand distinct CDR3 sequences, under 20% appearing once. The sample was also linked to a second study, of T cells in Graves' hyperthyroidism and ophthalmopathy.

Sample: peripheral blood mononuclear cells (PBMCs), taken at new diagnosis, from a patient treated with antithyroid drugs. The source is a woman between 18 and 30 years old with Graves disease. Each CDR3 is given with its conserved first and last residue. The D gene is left open where the match is weak. A row's size may be missing; if present it is once, few, many or a size class.

DNA,CDR3,J,size,V,D
TGCAGTGCTAGAGGTGGATCTAGGAACACCATATATTTT,CSARGGSRNTIYF,TRBJ1-3,many,TRBV20-1,-
TGTGCCAGCAGTGGGGGTAGCACAGATACGCAGTATTTT,CASSGGSTDTQYF,TRBJ2-3,many,TRBV2,-
TGTGCCAGCAGCGTAGAGGGGACAGGGGTTCAGCCCCAGCATTTT,CASSVEGTGVQPQHF,TRBJ1-5,-,TRBV9,TRBD1
TGTGCCAGCAGTTTAAATAGGGGCGTAACCACTGAAGCTTTCTTT,CASSLNRGVTTEAFF,TRBJ1-1,many,TRBV27,-
TGTGCCAGCAGACCCGAGGGGCGCGGAGCTTTCTTT,CASRPEGRGAFF,TRBJ1-1,few,TRBV6-1,-
TGCGCCAGCAGCTTGGGGGACAGGAAACTCCAAGAGACCCAGTACTTC,CASSLGDRKLQETQYF,TRBJ2-5,many,TRBV5-1,TRBD1
TGTGCCAGCAGCCCCACGGGGGGGCGCACAGATACGCAGTATTTT,CASSPTGGRTDTQYF,TRBJ2-3,many,TRBV12-3/TRBV12-4,TRBD2
TGTGCCAGCAGCCAAGGGACTAGCGGGACAGGGAAGACCCAGTACTTC,CASSQGTSGTGKTQYF,TRBJ2-5,many,TRBV3-1,TRBD2
TGTGCCCTATACAGGGGGCGATCCGGGGAGCTGTTTTTT,CALYRGRSGELFF,TRBJ2-2,many,TRBV30,TRBD1
TGCAGTGCACTTCCGGGGGGATACGAGCAGTACTTC,CSALPGGYEQYF,TRBJ2-7,many,TRBV20-1,TRBD2
TGCAGTGCGTTGACAGACTATGAAGCTTTCTTT,CSALTDYEAFF,TRBJ1-1,many,TRBV20-1,-
TGCGCCAGCAGCCCGGGACAGAACACCGGGGAGCTGTTTTTT,CASSPGQNTGELFF,TRBJ2-2,many,TRBV2,-
TGTGCCAGCAGCTTATTGGGCCGATCCTACGAGCAGTACTTC,CASSLLGRSYEQYF,TRBJ2-7,few,TRBV7-9,-
TGTGCCAGCAGCTTAGAAGGGGCTGCCTCTGGGGCCAACGTCCTGACTTTC,CASSLEGAASGANVLTF,TRBJ2-6,many,TRBV7-2,-